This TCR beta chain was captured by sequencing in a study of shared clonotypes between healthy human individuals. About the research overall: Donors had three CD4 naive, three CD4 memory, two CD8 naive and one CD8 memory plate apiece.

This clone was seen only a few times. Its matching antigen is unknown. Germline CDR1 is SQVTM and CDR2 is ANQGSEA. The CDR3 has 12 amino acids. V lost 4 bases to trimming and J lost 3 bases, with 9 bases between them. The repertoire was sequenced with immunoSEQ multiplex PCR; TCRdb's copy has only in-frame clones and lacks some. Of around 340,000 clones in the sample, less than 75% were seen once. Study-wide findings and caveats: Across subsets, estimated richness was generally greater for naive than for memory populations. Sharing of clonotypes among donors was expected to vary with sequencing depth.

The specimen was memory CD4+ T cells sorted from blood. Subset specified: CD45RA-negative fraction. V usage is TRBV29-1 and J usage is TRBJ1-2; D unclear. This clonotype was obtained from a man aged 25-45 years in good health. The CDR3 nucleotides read TGCAGCGTTGTGCCAGCTTACTATGGCTACACCTTC. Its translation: CSVVPAYYGYTF.